The next 3 T cell receptor beta chains were all read from a single sample in a study of blood T cell repertoires in COVID-19. TCRdb's table, derived via immunoSEQ multiplex PCR, lists solely in-frame clones and lacks some. Of around 200,000 clones in the sample, under 85% were seen once. The sample comprised peripheral blood. Receptor source: a woman older than 75 with acute or convalescent COVID-19.

The chain is built from TRBV3-1 (or the pseudogene TRBV3-2) and TRBJ2-7; possible D gene TRBD1, 6 bases. Per the germline V gene, CDR1 is LGHDT and CDR2 is YNNKEL (reference sequence). The germline V and J ends were trimmed by 3 bases and 1 base, with 10 bases remaining between them. This CDR3 has 14 amino acids. The CDR3 sequence is CASSQGAHSYEQYF. The CDR3 region has the DNA TGTGCCAGCAGCCAGGGGGCCCATTCCTACGAGCAGTACTTC.

The DNA of the CDR3 is TGTGCCAGCAGTAAAACAGGGGGTGACGATGAGCAGTTCTTC. As protein: CASSKTGGDDEQFF. The V gene is TRBV6-2 or TRBV6-3, the J gene TRBJ2-1, with 8 bases lining up with TRBD1. Trimming removed 5 bases from V and 8 bases from J; junction bases left unmatched: 8. Germline V lookup: CDR1 MNHEY, CDR2 SVGEGT. The CDR3 sequence is 14 residues long.

The chain employs TRBV29-1 and TRBJ1-2, with TRBD1 identical over 9 bases. V lost 7 bases and J lost 4; bases outside the gene matches: 4. The germline gives CDR1 SQVTM, CDR2 ANQGSEA. The CDR3 consists of 12 residues. CDR3 DNA: TGCAGCGCCTTGACAGGGGGCTATGGCTACACCTTC. It yields the protein CSALTGGYGYTF.